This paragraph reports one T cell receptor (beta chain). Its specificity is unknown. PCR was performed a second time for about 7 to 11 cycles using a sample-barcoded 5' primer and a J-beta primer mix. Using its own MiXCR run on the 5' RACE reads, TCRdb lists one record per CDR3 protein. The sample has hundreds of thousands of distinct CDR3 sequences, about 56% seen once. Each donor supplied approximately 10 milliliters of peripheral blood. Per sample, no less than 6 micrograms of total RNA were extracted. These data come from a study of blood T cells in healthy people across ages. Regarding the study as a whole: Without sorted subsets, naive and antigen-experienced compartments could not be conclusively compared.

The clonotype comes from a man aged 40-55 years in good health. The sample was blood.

CDR3 bases: TGCAGTGCGACCGACGGGGTCTGGCAAGAGACCCAGTACTTC. Encoded protein: CSATDGVWQETQYF. This chain uses TRBV20-1 with TRBJ2-5; D is possibly TRBD2 (5 bases). The CDR3 is 14 amino acids. Germline-derived CDR1 and CDR2 are DFQATT and SNEGSKA (reference sequence). V dropped 6 bases and J dropped 2 bases, with 16 bases sitting between them.